This passage covers 13 T cell receptor beta chains from one sample sequenced in a study of early T cells in non-severe SARS-CoV-2 infection. TCRdb analysed the 5' RACE reads with MiXCR anew, one entry per CDR3 protein. Here the sample spans around 30,000 distinct CDR3 sequences, about 6% being singletons. Material for sequencing was whole blood. These receptors were collected from an adult who was a healthcare worker with PCR-confirmed SARS-CoV-2 infection or an uninfected control (not recorded which).

This clonotype came up many times. The chain employs TRBV11-2 and TRBJ2-1, with 8 bases matching TRBD2. With 5 bases clipped from V and 9 bases from J, the junction kept 18 bases outside the gene matches. There are 17 residues in the CDR3. Germline V gene lookup returns CDR1 SGHAT and CDR2 FQNNGV. The CDR3 region has the DNA TGTGCCAGCAGCCCCCCCCTAAAAGCGGGAGTCGGGCGTGAGCAGTTCTTC. This sequence encodes CASSPPLKAGVGREQFF.

About this clonotype itself: A read error may be the cause here, since a much bigger clone is one base away. V gene TRBV27 combines with J gene TRBJ1-2, with 7 positions matching TRBD1. Germline loops: CDR1 MNHEY, CDR2 SMNVEV (reference sequence). After removal of 7 bases from V and 1 base from J, the junction contained 9 bases not matched to a gene. CDR3 length equals 15 residues. CDR3 region: CASIFRDRLNYGYTF. The CDR3 nucleotides are TGTGCCAGCATATTCCGGGACAGACTTAACTATGGCTACACCTTC.

This clonotype was picked up many times. The chain combines TRBV12-3 or TRBV12-4 with TRBJ1-2; 7 bases are a match to TRBD1. The CDR3 is made up of 16 amino acids. J lost 4 bases, V lost 6 bases, and 14 bases had no gene match. The CDR3 DNA sequence: TGTGCCAGCAGCCTCTCCGGGACAGCCGACTTCTATGGCTACACCTTC. As protein: CASSLSGTADFYGYTF.

This clonotype showed up many times. The chain uses TRBV28 and TRBJ1-2; 12 bases align to TRBD1. The ends lost 10 bases at V and 7 bases at J; junction bases unmatched: 7. The CDR3 totals 13 residues. Germline V lookup: CDR1 MDHEN, CDR2 SYDVKM. As DNA, the CDR3 is TGTGCCACCTGGGACAGGGGGCTTTTTGGCTACACCTTC. It is translated as CATWDRGLFGYTF.

This clonotype was seen ten or more times. The chain is built from TRBV21-1 and TRBJ2-5; the table's D call, TRBD2, was not checked against the DNA. TRBV21-1 constitutes a pseudogene. CDR3 size: 14 residues. Here the CDR3 DNA reads TGTGCCAACGTAGCGGGTACCAGCCAAGAGACCCAGTACTTC. It codes for CANVAGTSQETQYF.

This clonotype came up a few times. The chain joins TRBV7-9 to TRBJ2-3; D call uncertain. The length of the CDR3 is 13 residues. CDR1 is SEHNR, CDR2 FQNEAQ, per germline (reference sequence). V shed 1 base and J shed 0 bases, with 2 bases lying between them. CDR3 residues: CASSLGSTDTQYF. The CDR3 nucleotides read TGTGCCAGCAGCTTAGGTAGCACAGATACGCAGTATTTT.

This clonotype was observed a handful of times. J is TRBJ2-5 and V is TRBV2; no clear D gene. The CDR3 is made up of 11 amino acids. The ends were cut back, 4 bases at V and 5 bases at J, with 5 bases in the middle. Per germline, CDR1 SNHLY and CDR2 FYNNEI. CDR3 bases: TGTGCCAGCAGTGTTCTGGAGACCCAGTACTTC. It is translated as CASSVLETQYF.

This clonotype was seen repeatedly, ten times or more. The gene calls are TRBV18 and TRBJ1-1, with TRBD1 as a possible D gene (5 bases). The ends were cut back, 3 bases at V and 5 bases at J, with 10 bases in the middle. This CDR3 has 13 residues. CDR1 is KGHSH and CDR2 is LQKENI in the germline V gene. Here the CDR3 reads CASSPQRGTEAFF. In DNA form, the CDR3 reads TGTGCCAGCTCACCCCAAAGGGGTACTGAAGCTTTCTTT.

This clonotype was detected a few times. The chain employs TRBV7-2 and TRBJ1-5; D remains ambiguous. Trimming left V 4 bases short and J 4 bases short, with 14 bases between. Germline CDR1 is SGHTA and CDR2 is FQGNSA. The CDR3 totals 15 residues. In DNA, the CDR3 is TGTGCCAGCAGCTCTCAGGTGGAGGGTAATCAGCCCCAGCATTTT. Translating it yields CASSSQVEGNQPQHF.

The rearrangement links TRBV12-3 or TRBV12-4 to TRBJ1-1; maybe TRBD1 (6 bases). V was pared by 6 bases and J by 4 bases, with 12 bases between. The CDR3 spans 13 residues. The CDR3 loop reads CASSQGFRTEAFF. The CDR3 region has the DNA TGTGCCAGCAGCCAGGGGTTTCGCACTGAAGCTTTCTTT.

This clonotype has ten or more counts. The chain couples TRBV18 to TRBJ1-5; D is possibly TRBD1 (5 bases). CDR1 and CDR2 from the germline V gene are KGHSH and LQKENI. Trimming left V 0 bases short and J 5 bases short, with 11 bases between. The CDR3 totals 15 residues. The CDR3: CASSPPGQAHQPQHF. The CDR3 coding sequence is TGTGCCAGCTCACCACCGGGGCAGGCCCATCAGCCCCAGCATTTT.

In its sample, this clonotype was seen many times. V is TRBV4-3 and J is TRBJ2-3, with D unclear. Germline-derived CDR1 and CDR2 are LGHNA and YSLEER. The ends were cut back, 2 bases at V and 5 bases at J, with 14 bases in the middle. The CDR3 is 15 amino acids. CDR3: CASSQTVSIGDTQYF. CDR3 sequence (DNA): TGCGCCAGCAGCCAAACGGTTTCCATCGGAGATACGCAGTATTTT.

The rearrangement uses TRBV5-1 and TRBJ2-6; a weak D match, TRBD2 (6 bases). Germline-derived CDR1 and CDR2 are SGHRS and YFSETQ. The CDR3 covers 17 residues. Trimming shortened V by 4 bases and J by 0 bases, and 14 bases separated the two germline ends. The CDR3 loop reads CASSLPGLSSGANVLTF. The CDR3 nucleotides are TGCGCCAGCAGCCTTCCGGGACTGAGCTCTGGGGCCAACGTCCTGACTTTC. The full variable domain, rest sourced from reference TRBV5-1 and TRBJ2-6, is KAGVTQTPRYLIKTRGQQVTLSCSPISGHRSVSWYQQTPGQGLQFLFEYFSETQRNKGNFPGRFSGRQFSNSRSEMNVSTLELGDSALYLCASSLPGLSSGANVLTFGAGSRLTVL.